This T cell receptor beta chain was identified in a study of graft-versus-host responses after intestinal transplantation. About the study: Those transplanted obtained multivisceral, liver-intestinal, or isolated intestinal grafts.

Germline V lookup: CDR1 SGHNT, CDR2 YYREEE (reference sequence). The V gene lost 1 base and the J gene lost 2 bases, with 11 bases spanning the gap. The CDR3 spans 15 residues. Data came from immunoSEQ multiplex PCR; TCRdb stores just in-frame clones and leaves some out. The data hold 20,000 or so clones, with 30% to 40% observed a single time. The authors combined roughly 200,000 CFSE-labeled responder cells with roughly 200,000 irradiated, violet-dye-labeled stimulator cells in plates. The chain couples TRBV5-4 to TRBJ2-3, with D perhaps TRBD2 (6 bases). The TCR originated in a human patient who received an intestinal transplant. The sample here was alloreactive CD8+ T cells from a mixed lymphocyte reaction culture, taken before intestinal transplant. Noted subset: CFSE-low proliferating T cells sorted from approximately 6-day pre-transplant mixed lymphocyte reaction (GvH or HvG direction). The CDR3 sequence: CASSLSRGDTDTQYF. The CDR3 nucleotides read TGTGCCAGCAGCTTGTCGCGGGGCGACACAGATACGCAGTATTTT.